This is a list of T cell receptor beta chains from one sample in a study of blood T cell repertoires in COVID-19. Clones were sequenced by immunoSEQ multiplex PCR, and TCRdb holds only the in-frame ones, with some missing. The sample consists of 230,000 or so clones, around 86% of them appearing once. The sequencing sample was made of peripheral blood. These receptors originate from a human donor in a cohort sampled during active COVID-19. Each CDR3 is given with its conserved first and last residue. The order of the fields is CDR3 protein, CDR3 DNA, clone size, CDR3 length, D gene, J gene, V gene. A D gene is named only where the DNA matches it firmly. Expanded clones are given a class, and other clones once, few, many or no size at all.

CASSGGDYYGYTF TGTGCCAGCAGCGGGGGGGACTACTATGGCTACACCTTC many 13 . TRBJ1-2 TRBV9
CAWSVSGHEAFF TGTGCCTGGAGTGTATCGGGTCATGAAGCTTTCTTT . 12 . TRBJ1-1 TRBV30
CASSGYNSEFGNTIYF TGCGCCAGCAGCGGTTACAACAGTGAGTTTGGAAACACCATATATTTT . 16 . TRBJ1-3 TRBV5-1
CASTSGTGHTEAFF TGTGCCAGCACTTCTGGGACAGGGCACACTGAAGCTTTCTTT few 14 TRBD1 TRBJ1-1 TRBV18
CASSGTGTSSYNEQFF TGCGCCAGCAGCGGTACAGGGACTAGCTCCTACAATGAGCAGTTCTTC once 16 TRBD2 TRBJ2-1 TRBV5-1
CASSPSSGSRTGELFF TGTGCCAGCAGCCCGAGTAGCGGGAGCAGGACCGGGGAGCTGTTTTTT . 16 TRBD2 TRBJ2-2 TRBV7-8
CASSFQGASEQYF TGTGCCAGCAGTTTCCAGGGGGCCAGCGAGCAGTACTTC . 13 TRBD1 TRBJ2-7 TRBV12-3/TRBV12-4
CATSRDRGGDKNIQYF TGTGCCACCAGCAGGGACAGGGGTGGGGACAAAAACATTCAGTACTTC . 16 TRBD1 TRBJ2-4 TRBV15
CAWTPGLAGDRITGELFF TGTGCCTGGACCCCGGGACTAGCGGGAGATAGGATCACCGGGGAGCTGTTTTTT . 18 TRBD2 TRBJ2-2 TRBV30
CSTSLTGEVVGAFF TGCAGCACTTCACTGACAGGGGAGGTGGTGGGAGCTTTCTTT . 14 TRBD1 TRBJ1-1 TRBV29-1
CASSPGHLLGNEQFF TGCGCCAGCAGCCCGGGACACTTACTAGGAAATGAGCAGTTCTTC . 15 . TRBJ2-1 TRBV5-1
CASSFPPGGVYEQYF TGTGCCAGCAGTTTTCCCCCCGGGGGGGTCTACGAGCAGTACTTC . 15 TRBD2 TRBJ2-7 TRBV28
CASSRPGTETYEQYF TGTGCCAGCAGCCGACCCGGGACAGAGACCTACGAGCAGTACTTC . 15 TRBD1 TRBJ2-7 TRBV11-2
CASSLQGARTEAFF TGTGCCAGCAGCTTGCAGGGGGCGCGGACTGAAGCTTTCTTT . 14 TRBD1 TRBJ1-1 TRBV5-4
CASSLFSGSGYNEQFF TGTGCCAGCAGTTTATTTAGCGGGTCGGGTTACAATGAGCAGTTCTTC . 16 TRBD2 TRBJ2-1 TRBV28
CASSGDRGQPQHF TGTGCCAGCAGTGGGGACAGGGGACAACCCCAGCATTTT many 13 TRBD1 TRBJ1-5 TRBV28
CASSLEPTGANGNTIYF TGCGCCAGCAGCTTGGAACCAACAGGGGCCAATGGAAACACCATATATTTT few 17 TRBD1 TRBJ1-3 TRBV5-1
CASSQDRRRRLSYEQYF TGTGCCAGCAGCCAAGATCGGAGGAGACGGTTATCCTACGAGCAGTACTTC . 17 . TRBJ2-7 TRBV3-1/TRBV3-2
CASSVGVDTQYF TGTGCCAGCAGCGTCGGAGTGGATACGCAGTATTTT . 12 . TRBJ2-3 TRBV13
CASSVGTGNNGNTIYF TGTGCCAGTAGTGTCGGTACAGGGAATAATGGAAACACCATATATTTT . 16 . TRBJ1-3 TRBV19
CASSENGGYGYTF TGTGCCAGCAGTGAAAACGGGGGCTATGGCTACACCTTC once 13 . TRBJ1-2 TRBV6-4
CSVRIPTGREQYF TGCAGCGTTAGAATCCCGACAGGGCGCGAGCAGTACTTC . 13 TRBD1 TRBJ2-7 TRBV29-1
CATSSLGRNYGYTF TGTGCCACCAGCAGTCTGGGGCGAAACTATGGCTACACCTTC . 14 . TRBJ1-2 TRBV15
CASSSKGANTEAFF TGTGCCAGCAGCTCAAAGGGGGCGAACACTGAAGCTTTCTTT . 14 TRBD1 TRBJ1-1 TRBV7-8
CSVSETGSSYEQYF TGCAGCGTCTCGGAGACAGGCAGCTCCTACGAGCAGTACTTC once 14 . TRBJ2-7 TRBV29-1
CASSQRTGGAGNTIYF TGTGCCAGCAGCCAACGGACAGGGGGTGCTGGAAACACCATATATTTT . 16 TRBD1 TRBJ1-3 TRBV4-2
CASSSPGSQETQYF TGTGCCAGCAGTTCCCCCGGGAGCCAAGAGACCCAGTACTTC . 14 . TRBJ2-5 TRBV28
CASSFTSGSSYEQYF TGTGCCAGCAGTTTTACTAGCGGGAGCTCCTACGAGCAGTACTTC once 15 TRBD2 TRBJ2-7 TRBV27
CASSAFRPSSYNEQFF TGCGCCAGCAGCGCCTTCCGTCCTAGCTCCTACAATGAGCAGTTCTTC . 16 . TRBJ2-1 TRBV10-1
CAIGSGSYEQYF TGTGCCATCGGCAGCGGCTCCTACGAGCAGTACTTC . 12 . TRBJ2-7 TRBV10-3
CASRSPGAYEQYF TGTGCCAGCAGGAGTCCGGGAGCCTACGAGCAGTACTTC few 13 . TRBJ2-7 TRBV6-5
CASSSRLGGLYEQYF TGTGCCAGCAGTTCCCGGTTAGGGGGCCTCTACGAGCAGTACTTC . 15 TRBD1 TRBJ2-7 TRBV27
CASSQRRGDPYEQYF TGTGCCAGCAGTCAACGACGCGGGGACCCCTACGAGCAGTACTTC . 15 . TRBJ2-7 TRBV7-6